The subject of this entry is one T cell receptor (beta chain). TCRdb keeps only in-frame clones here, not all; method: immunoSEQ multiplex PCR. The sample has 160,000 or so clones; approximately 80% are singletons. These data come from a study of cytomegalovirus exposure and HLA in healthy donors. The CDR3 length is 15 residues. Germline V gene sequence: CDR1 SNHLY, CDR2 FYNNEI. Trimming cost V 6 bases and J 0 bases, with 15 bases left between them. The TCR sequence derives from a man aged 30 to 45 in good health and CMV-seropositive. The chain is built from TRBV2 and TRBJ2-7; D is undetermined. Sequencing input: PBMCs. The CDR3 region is CASSQFAGSSYEQYF. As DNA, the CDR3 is TGTGCCAGCAGCCAGTTTGCAGGTTCCTCCTACGAGCAGTACTTC. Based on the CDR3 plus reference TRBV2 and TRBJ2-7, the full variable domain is EPEVTQTPSHQVTQMGQEVILRCVPISNHLYFYWYRQILGQKVEFLVSFYNNEISEKSEIFDDQFSVERPDGSNFTLKIRSTKLEDSAMYFCASSQFAGSSYEQYFGPGTRLTVT.